This T cell receptor beta chain emerged from a study of early T cells in non-severe SARS-CoV-2 infection (dated by TCRdb to the early 2020s). The study in broad terms: Bulk RNA from unsorted whole blood was used for TCR sequencing, so alpha and beta chains could not be paired. Results and caveats for the whole study, not just this receptor: VDJdb matching was skewed toward anti-spike CD8 responses and likely underestimated virus-specific expansions by missing private and CD4 specificities.

From cysteine to phenylalanine, the CDR3 is 14 amino acids long. Only CDR3 DNA is held: 42 bases, read in frame from base 1. The germline V gene specifies SGHTA as CDR1 and FQGNSA as CDR2. Cut back by 2 bases and 6 bases, the V and J ends lie 12 bases apart. This was a case-control study nested in a cohort of healthcare workers in London, UK, who had nasopharyngeal swab PCR tests and blood samples taken every week. Healthcare workers were enrolled in the week of the UK lockdown, from 23 to 31 March 2020, and were followed every week for up to roughly 15 weeks. Only a few counts were recorded for this clonotype. There is no known antigen for this receptor. Per-base quality was not reported, and no clone a single base away is much larger than it. Libraries were built with 5' RACE. The data were produced on a NextSeq 500. The TCR library protocol attached unique molecular identifiers to individual cDNA molecules to correct for sequencing error and PCR bias. TCR alpha and beta chains were both sequenced, and the abundances of alpha and beta sequences in each sample were closely correlated with each other. In the original analysis: Decombinator V4 was used to annotate the V gene, J gene and CDR3 of the TCR sequences. TCRs were defined as expanded if a significant change between any two time points was detected under a Poisson model with p below 0.0001. TCR abundances were normalised to the total number of TCRs sequenced per sample and were expressed as counts per million. MAIT TCRs were defined by TRAV1-2 paired with TRAJ12, TRAJ20 or TRAJ33, and iNKT TCRs by TRAV10 paired with TRAJ18. VDJdb, accessed 1 November 2021, was searched for CMV, EBV and SARS-CoV-2 annotated TCRs, excluding TCRs annotated for multiple antigens. TCRdb took the public reads, trimmed them with fastp at Q25, ran MiXCR for clone calling and kept in-frame beta chains. Rows are unified per CDR3 protein, each entry keeping the most common DNA and genes. The V and J calls were not made by the authors but by TCRdb's processing. This sample comprises over 55,000 distinct CDR3 sequences, roughly a tenth of them detected only once. The top ten constitute under 9% of the sample.

The origin of this receptor is an adult who was a healthcare worker with PCR-confirmed SARS-CoV-2 infection or an uninfected control (not recorded which). The rearranged chain carries TRBV7-2 and TRBJ2-3, with the D gene call left open. The material sequenced was whole blood. For the CDR3, the sequence is CASSLYGHGDTQYF. The DNA is TGTGCCAGCAGCTTATACGGCCATGGGGATACGCAGTATTTT.